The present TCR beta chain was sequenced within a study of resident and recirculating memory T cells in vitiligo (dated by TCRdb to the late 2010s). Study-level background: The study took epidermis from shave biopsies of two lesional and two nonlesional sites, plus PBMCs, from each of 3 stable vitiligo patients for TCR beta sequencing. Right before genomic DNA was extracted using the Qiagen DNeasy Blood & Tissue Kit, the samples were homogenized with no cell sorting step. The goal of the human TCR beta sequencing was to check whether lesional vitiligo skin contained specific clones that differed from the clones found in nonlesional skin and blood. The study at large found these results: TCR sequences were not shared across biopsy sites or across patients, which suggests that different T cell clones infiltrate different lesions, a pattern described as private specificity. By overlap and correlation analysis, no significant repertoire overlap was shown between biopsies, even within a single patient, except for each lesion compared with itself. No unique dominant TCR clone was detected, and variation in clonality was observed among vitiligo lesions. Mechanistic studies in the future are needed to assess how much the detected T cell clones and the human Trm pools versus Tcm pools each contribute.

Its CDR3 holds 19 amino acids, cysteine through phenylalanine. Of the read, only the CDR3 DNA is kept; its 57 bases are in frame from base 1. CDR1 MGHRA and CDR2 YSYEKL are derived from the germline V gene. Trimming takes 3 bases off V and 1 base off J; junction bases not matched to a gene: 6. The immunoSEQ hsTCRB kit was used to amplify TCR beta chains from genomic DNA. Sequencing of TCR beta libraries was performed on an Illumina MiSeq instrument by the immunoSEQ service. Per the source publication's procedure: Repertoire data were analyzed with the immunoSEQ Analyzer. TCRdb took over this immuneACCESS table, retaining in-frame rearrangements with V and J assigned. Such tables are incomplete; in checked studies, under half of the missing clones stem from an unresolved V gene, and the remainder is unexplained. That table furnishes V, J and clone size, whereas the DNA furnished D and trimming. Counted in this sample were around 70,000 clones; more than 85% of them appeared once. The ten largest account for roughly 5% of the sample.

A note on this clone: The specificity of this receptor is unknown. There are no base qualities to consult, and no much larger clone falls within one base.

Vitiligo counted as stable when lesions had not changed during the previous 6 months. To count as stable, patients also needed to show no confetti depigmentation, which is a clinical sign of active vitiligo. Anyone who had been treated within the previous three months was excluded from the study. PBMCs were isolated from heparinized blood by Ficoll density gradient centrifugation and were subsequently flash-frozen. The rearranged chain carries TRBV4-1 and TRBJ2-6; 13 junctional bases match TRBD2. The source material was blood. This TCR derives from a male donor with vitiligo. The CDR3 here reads CASSHGLAGDGSGANVLTF. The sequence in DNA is TGCGCCAGCAGCCATGGACTAGCGGGGGATGGGTCTGGGGCCAACGTCCTGACTTTC.